Below are 32 T cell receptor beta chains sequenced from a single sample in a study of blood T cell repertoires in COVID-19. The method was immunoSEQ multiplex PCR; TCRdb's version includes in-frame clones alone and lacks a portion of them. The sample has 200,000 to 250,000 clones, approximately 80% seen once. The sample taken for sequencing was PBMCs or T cells enriched from blood (not recorded which). All receptors derive from a man in his fifties or sixties who had recovered from COVID-19.

This chain links TRBV5-1 with TRBJ2-3, with 9 bases lining up with TRBD1. The CDR3 has 16 residues. CDR1 is SGHRS, CDR2 YFSETQ, per germline. The V segment lost 3 bases and the J segment 0 bases; nucleotides outside the gene matches: 5. CDR3 sequence reads: CASSYWTGASTDTQYF. CDR3 sequence (DNA): TGCGCCAGCAGCTACTGGACAGGGGCTAGCACAGATACGCAGTATTTT.

The V gene is TRBV11-2, the J gene TRBJ2-7; TRBD2 aligns across 7 bases. The trim removed 5 bases at V and 9 bases at J, leaving 13 bases unmatched. Germline CDR1 is SGHAT and CDR2 is FQNNGV. The CDR3 consists of 14 residues. The CDR3 bases are TGTGCCAGCAGCCTGAGGACGGGGGGAGGCGCGCAGTACTTC. Protein: CASSLRTGGGAQYF.

This clone was detected once. V is TRBV30 and J is TRBJ1-1; 9 bases line up with TRBD1. CDR1 and CDR2 (germline): GTSNPN, SVGIG (reference sequence). After removal of 3 bases from V and 1 base from J, the junction contained 9 bases not matched to a gene. This CDR3 is 16 amino acids long. Here the CDR3 DNA reads TGTGCCTGGAGGACAGGGGGACCAGAAGCGAACACTGAAGCTTTCTTT. This codes for CAWRTGGPEANTEAFF.

This chain connects TRBV2 to TRBJ2-1, with D tentatively TRBD2 (6 bases). Germline loops: CDR1 SNHLY, CDR2 FYNNEI. Trimming removed 8 bases from V and 8 bases from J, with 34 bases in between. The CDR3 has 19 residues. CDR3: CASERMRTGGIVIGDEQFF. The DNA of the CDR3 is TGTGCCAGCGAGCGGATGCGGACGGGCGGGATAGTCATCGGAGATGAGCAGTTCTTC.

The J gene is TRBJ2-1, the V gene TRBV6-1; TRBD2 matches at 9 bases. This CDR3 has 15 residues. Germline V gives CDR1 MNHNS, CDR2 SASEGT. Trimming cost V 6 bases and J 7 bases; bases outside gene matches: 10. The CDR3 protein is CASRGGRGGQNEQFF. The CDR3 DNA follows: TGTGCCAGCAGAGGCGGGCGGGGGGGCCAAAATGAGCAGTTCTTC.

The chain employs TRBV14 and TRBJ2-1; TRBD2 matches 12 bases. Germline V gene sequence: CDR1 SGHDN, CDR2 FVKESK. This CDR3 has 18 amino acids. Losses at the gene ends were 2 bases for V and 3 bases for J; bases not matched to a gene: 8. For the CDR3, the DNA is TGTGCCAGCAGCCAACCGGGACTAGCGGGCAGAAACTACAATGAGCAGTTCTTC. This gives the protein CASSQPGLAGRNYNEQFF.

The chain joins TRBV19 to TRBJ2-5; D is perhaps TRBD1 (6 bases). The CDR3 covers 15 residues. V lost 1 base and J 2 bases, leaving 11 bases between the germline ends. Germline V gives CDR1 LNHDA, CDR2 SQIVND (reference sequence). The CDR3 DNA reads TGTGCCAGTAGTATAGCTGGACAGACACAAGAGACCCAGTACTTC. Protein: CASSIAGQTQETQYF.

In its sample, this clone was seen once. V gene TRBV21-1 combines with J gene TRBJ2-5; the tabulated D call, TRBD2, remains unverified against the DNA. TRBV21-1 is marked as a pseudogene. This CDR3 spans 20 amino acids. This chain's CDR3 is CASSKVAPQPSGGPQETQYF. CDR3 in DNA: TGTGCCAGCAGCAAAGTTGCACCCCAGCCCAGCGGGGGACCTCAAGAGACCCAGTACTTC.

Notes on this clone: The junction departs from the called germline gene at one end, perhaps through a read error. The chain uses TRBV7-7 and TRBJ2-1; 12 bases match TRBD2. The CDR3 runs 15 residues. Germline-derived CDR1 and CDR2 are SSHAT and FNYEAQ (reference sequence). CDR3 residues: CASSLRLAGVNEQFF. DNA of the CDR3: TGTGCTAGCAGCCTACGACTAGCGGGGGTAAATGAGCAGTTCTTC. Supplemented by reference TRBV7-7 and TRBJ2-1, the full variable domain reads GAGVSQSPRYKVTKRGQDVTLRCDPISSHATLYWYQQALGQGPEFLTYFNYEAQPDKSGLPSDRFSAERPEGSISTLTIQRTEQRDSAMYRCASSLRLAGVNEQFFGPGTRLTVL.

V is TRBV6-5 and J is TRBJ2-3; the match to TRBD1 covers 9 bases. J gave up 5 bases and V 2 bases, and 5 bases lay outside the gene matches. Germline CDR1 MNHEY, CDR2 SVGAGI. The CDR3 has 15 amino acids. CDR3 sequence reads: CASSYRDRVVDTQYF. The CDR3 DNA reads as TGTGCCAGCAGTTACCGGGACAGGGTTGTAGATACGCAGTATTTT.

In its sample, this clone was seen once. V and J are TRBV3-1 (or the pseudogene TRBV3-2) and TRBJ1-2, with 11 bases lining up with TRBD1. CDR1 is LGHDT and CDR2 is YNNKEL in the germline V gene (reference sequence). This CDR3 is 17 amino acids long. Unmatched junction bases numbered 12, after V lost 1 base and J lost 8 bases. CDR3 sequence (DNA): TGTGCCAGCAGCCAAGGCTTAGAAGGACAGGGGGCAAAGGGCTACACCTTC. Residues: CASSQGLEGQGAKGYTF.

V gene TRBV7-8 combines with J gene TRBJ1-5; D not certain. The CDR3 sequence is 15 residues long. V was pared by 1 base and J by 3 bases, with 10 bases between. Germline CDR1 is SGHVS and CDR2 is FQNEAQ. CDR3 DNA: TGTGCCAGCAGCTTAGAGGGAGTATTCAATCAGCCCCAGCATTTT. Translating it yields CASSLEGVFNQPQHF.

This clone was counted only a few times. The chain has TRBV5-1 and TRBJ1-2, with D perhaps matching TRBD1 (5 bases). The CDR3 has 15 residues. V gave up 3 bases and J gave up 8 bases, with 20 bases separating them. Germline V gives CDR1 SGHRS, CDR2 YFSETQ. The CDR3 reads CASSSGGDGVIGYTF. The CDR3 DNA sequence: TGCGCCAGCAGCTCCGGCGGGGACGGCGTAATCGGCTACACCTTC.

The gene calls are TRBV7-2 and TRBJ2-5; a weak D match, TRBD1 (6 bases). Trimming took 5 bases from V and 7 from J, leaving 14 bases between them. The germline gives CDR1 SGHTA, CDR2 FQGNSA. The CDR3 is 13 residues long. CDR3 amino acids: CASSVEKQGTQYF. The CDR3 DNA follows: TGTGCCAGCAGCGTAGAAAAACAGGGGACCCAGTACTTC.

The V call is TRBV7-8, the J call TRBJ2-5; D unclear. CDR1 is SGHVS, CDR2 FQNEAQ, per germline. Between the trimmed V and J ends, which lost 5 bases and 5 bases, there was a span of 6 bases. The CDR3 extends over 11 amino acids. CDR3 nucleotide sequence: TGTGCCAGCAGCCTCCCTGAGACCCAGTACTTC. It encodes CASSLPETQYF.

The chain joins TRBV27 to TRBJ1-6; perhaps TRBD1 as D (5 bases). CDR1 and CDR2 (germline): MNHEY, SMNVEV (reference sequence). V was cut by 8 bases and J by 3 bases, with 11 bases left in between. The length of the CDR3 is 14 residues. The CDR3 here is CASAVGGYNSPLHF. The CDR3 nucleotides are TGTGCCAGCGCCGTGGGGGGCTATAATTCACCCCTCCACTTT.

This sequence joins TRBV30 and TRBJ2-2; possibly TRBD1 for D (6 bases). This CDR3 contains 13 residues. Germline assignment: CDR1 GTSNPN and CDR2 SVGIG (reference sequence). Trimming cost V 4 bases and J 6 bases, with 12 bases left between them. CDR3 amino acids: CAWTLNRAGELFF. The CDR3 DNA is TGTGCCTGGACCCTCAACAGGGCCGGGGAGCTGTTTTTT.

This clone has more than one count but fewer than ten. The chain couples TRBV24-1 to TRBJ2-5; TRBD1 aligns across 10 bases. V dropped 3 bases and J dropped 5; count of bases not matched to a gene: 14. CDR3 length: 18 residues. Germline V gene sequence: CDR1 KGHDR, CDR2 SFDVKD. In nucleotides, the CDR3 is TGTGCCACCAGTGATCTCCCGGCCGGGACAGGGGCCCAGGAGACCCAGTACTTC. This sequence encodes CATSDLPAGTGAQETQYF.

This chain joins TRBV27 and TRBJ2-1; TRBD2 might be the D (7 bases). Per germline, CDR1 MNHEY and CDR2 SMNVEV (reference sequence). Trimming took off 4 bases at V and 3 bases at J, with 13 bases between the two ends. The CDR3 spans 15 residues. The CDR3 DNA is TGTGCCAGCAGTTCCCTAGCGGACAGCTACAATGAGCAGTTCTTC. Amino acids: CASSSLADSYNEQFF.

The CDR3 region is CASSLGTGRNTEAFF. Written as DNA, the CDR3 is TGTGCCAGCAGCCTCGGGACAGGGAGGAACACTGAAGCTTTCTTT. V usage is TRBV3-1 (or the pseudogene TRBV3-2) and J usage is TRBJ1-1, with TRBD1 matching 9 bases. The CDR3 length is 15 residues. CDR1 and CDR2 from the germline V gene are LGHDT and YNNKEL (reference sequence). After removal of 4 bases from V and 1 base from J, the junction contained 4 bases not matched to a gene.

This rearrangement joins TRBV7-2 to TRBJ2-3; 7 bases agree with TRBD2. Germline V lookup: CDR1 SGHTA, CDR2 FQGNSA. The CDR3 consists of 15 residues. V lost 4 bases to trimming and J lost 6 bases; unmatched junction nucleotides: 10. CDR3 DNA sequence: TGTGCCAGCAGCTCGGGGGGACTTCCGGGGGATACGCAGTATTTT. Its protein product is CASSSGGLPGDTQYF.

This clone appeared once. The V gene is TRBV7-9, the J gene TRBJ1-5; possibly TRBD1 for D (6 bases). With 5 bases removed from V and 0 bases from J, the gap between germline ends came to 8 bases. Germline loops: CDR1 SEHNR, CDR2 FQNEAQ (reference sequence). The CDR3 has 14 amino acids. The CDR3 is CASSQQGSNQPQHF. CDR3 nucleotide sequence: TGTGCCAGCAGCCAACAGGGTAGCAATCAGCCCCAGCATTTT. Together with reference TRBV7-9 and TRBJ1-5, the CDR3 gives the full variable domain: DTGVSQNPRHKITKRGQNVTFRCDPISEHNRLYWYRQTLGQGPEFLTYFQNEAQLEKSRLLSDRFSAERPKGSFSTLEIQRTEQGDSAMYLCASSQQGSNQPQHFGDGTRLSIL.

The V gene is TRBV6-5, the J gene TRBJ2-1, with D possibly being TRBD2 (5 bases). V was shortened by 2 bases and J by 10 bases, with 12 bases between the two germline ends. The germline CDR1 and CDR2 sequences are MNHEY and SVGAGI. The CDR3 length is 13 residues. The CDR3 spells CASSYEASREQFF. CDR3 sequence (DNA): TGTGCCAGCAGTTACGAGGCTAGCCGCGAGCAGTTCTTC.

CDR3 protein: CASSQEGVGDTQYF. The CDR3 DNA follows: TGTGCCAGCAGCCAAGAAGGGGTCGGGGATACGCAGTATTTT. The V call is TRBV3-1 (or the pseudogene TRBV3-2), the J call TRBJ2-3, with D perhaps TRBD1 (5 bases). Deletions cut 0 bases from V and 6 bases from J, with 10 bases between. CDR1 is LGHDT, CDR2 YNNKEL, per germline (reference sequence). There are 14 residues in the CDR3.

The chain's CDR3 is CASASSYNSPLHF. As DNA, the CDR3 is TGTGCCAGTGCTAGCTCCTATAATTCACCCCTCCACTTT. This chain connects TRBV7-9 to TRBJ1-6; D is uncertain. The CDR3 is 13 residues long. CDR1 and CDR2 from the germline V gene are SEHNR and FQNEAQ (reference sequence). V was clipped by 9 bases and J by 0 bases, with 6 bases between them.

The sample holds a few counts of this clone. The J gene is TRBJ2-7, the V gene TRBV5-1; 7 bases map to TRBD2. V was pared by 0 bases and J by 0 bases, with 6 bases of the junction left unmatched. The CDR3 has 16 amino acids. CDR1 and CDR2 from the germline V gene are SGHRS and YFSETQ. In DNA form, the CDR3 reads TGCGCCAGCAGCTTGGCCGAAGGCGGGGGCTCCTACGAGCAGTACTTC. Translation gives CASSLAEGGGSYEQYF.

The chain uses TRBV7-2 and TRBJ2-1, with D unclear. This CDR3 is 14 amino acids long. V gave up 1 base and J gave up 3 bases, with 7 bases separating them. Germline CDR1 and CDR2: SGHTA and FQGNSA. CDR3: CASSLVGSYNEQFF. The CDR3 DNA sequence: TGTGCCAGCAGCTTAGTGGGCAGCTACAATGAGCAGTTCTTC. The full variable domain, with the rest looked up from reference TRBV7-2 and TRBJ2-1, is GAGVSQSPSNKVTEKGKDVELRCDPISGHTALYWYRQSLGQGLEFLIYFQGNSAPDKSGLPSDRFSAERTGGSVSTLTIQRTQQEDSAVYLCASSLVGSYNEQFFGPGTRLTVL.

This clone was counted only a few times. V is TRBV6-5 and J is TRBJ1-2; TRBD1 matches 8 bases. Germline V gives CDR1 MNHEY, CDR2 SVGAGI. V lost 7 bases and J lost 7; bases outside the gene matches: 8. The CDR3 runs to 13 residues. The CDR3 coding sequence is TGTGCCAGCACGCCCAGGGGGCAGGTTGGCTACACCTTC. Translated: CASTPRGQVGYTF.

The chain recombines TRBV6-4 with TRBJ2-2; D may be TRBD2 (5 bases). The CDR3 extends over 13 amino acids. Deletions cut 6 bases from V and 4 bases from J, with 9 bases between. Germline CDR1 is MRHNA and CDR2 is SNTAGT. Here the CDR3 reads CASSPGSTGELFF. The CDR3 DNA follows: TGTGCCAGCAGCCCGGGATCCACCGGGGAGCTGTTTTTT.

The rearrangement links TRBV18 to TRBJ2-3; TRBD1 matches 7 bases. V shed 1 base and J 4 bases; nucleotides not matched to a gene: 2. Germline V gene sequence: CDR1 KGHSH, CDR2 LQKENI. This CDR3 is built from 14 residues. The CDR3 region has the DNA TGTGCCAGCTCACCACACAGGGGCTCAGATACGCAGTATTTT. It codes for CASSPHRGSDTQYF.

Only one count was recorded for this clone. This chain links TRBV3-1 (or the pseudogene TRBV3-2) with TRBJ1-1; possible D gene TRBD1, 5 bases. Trimming removed 2 bases at V and 3 bases at J, with 13 bases between. This CDR3 has 15 residues. Germline V gives CDR1 LGHDT, CDR2 YNNKEL (reference sequence). The CDR3 spells CASSQIPGWDTEAFF. In nucleotides, the CDR3 is TGTGCCAGCAGCCAAATCCCAGGGTGGGACACTGAAGCTTTCTTT.

The rearrangement joins TRBV6-1 to TRBJ1-1, with 11 bases lining up with TRBD1. J gave up 9 bases and V 3 bases, and 9 bases lay outside the gene matches. The V gene's germline CDR1 is MNHNS and CDR2 SASEGT. This CDR3 has 15 residues. CDR3 DNA sequence: TGTGCCAGCAGTGACGGACTTGGGACAGGGGGTAAAGCTTTCTTT. This translates into CASSDGLGTGGKAFF.